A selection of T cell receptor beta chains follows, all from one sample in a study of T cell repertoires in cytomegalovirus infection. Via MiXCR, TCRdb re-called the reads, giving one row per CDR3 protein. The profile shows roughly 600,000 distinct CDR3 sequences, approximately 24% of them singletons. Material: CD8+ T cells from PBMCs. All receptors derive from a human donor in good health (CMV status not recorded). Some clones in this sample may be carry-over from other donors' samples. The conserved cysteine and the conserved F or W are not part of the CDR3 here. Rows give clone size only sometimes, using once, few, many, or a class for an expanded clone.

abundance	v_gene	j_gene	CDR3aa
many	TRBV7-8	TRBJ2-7	ASSVRDRVSYEQY
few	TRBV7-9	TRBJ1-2	ASSPEPIPDNYGYT
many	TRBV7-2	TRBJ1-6	ASSPYDRAQSLFSPLH
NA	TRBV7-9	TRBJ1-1	ASSPEGDGTEAF
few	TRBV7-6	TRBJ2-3	ASSLTRGPTDTQY
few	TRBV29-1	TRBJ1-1	SVETGYDTEAF
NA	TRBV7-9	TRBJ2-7	ASSSGQGITYEQY
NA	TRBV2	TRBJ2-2	ASSARDRGPLGELF
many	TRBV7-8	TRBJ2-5	ASSLAGGRGGMTQY
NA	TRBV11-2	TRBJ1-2	ASSLARDFYGYT
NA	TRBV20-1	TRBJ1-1	SAKFEDRGINTEAF
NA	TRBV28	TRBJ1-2	ASSSPTRLFYGYT
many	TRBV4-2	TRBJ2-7	ASSRGAYEQY
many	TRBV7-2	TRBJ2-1	ASSPDSLYNEQF
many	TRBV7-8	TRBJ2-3	ASRTERGGRADTQY
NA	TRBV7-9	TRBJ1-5	ASSSRTNQPQH
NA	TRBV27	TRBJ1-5	ASSLSGDRVVEPQH
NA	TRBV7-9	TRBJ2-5	ASSIRDEETQY
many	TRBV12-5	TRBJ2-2	ASGLGPRRTGRSGELF
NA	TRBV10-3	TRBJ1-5	AISLSSSTGNQPQH
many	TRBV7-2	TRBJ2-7	ASSLSTSAYYEQY
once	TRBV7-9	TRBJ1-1	ASSLSRGGRTEAF
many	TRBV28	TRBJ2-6	ASSFSDSSPGANVLT
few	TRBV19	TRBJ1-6	ASSISGDATLH
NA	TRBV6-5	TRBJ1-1	ASSYGGHANTEAF
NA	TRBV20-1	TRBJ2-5	SAPGTFRGRETQY
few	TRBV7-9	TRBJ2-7	ASSPPRVGGIVEQY